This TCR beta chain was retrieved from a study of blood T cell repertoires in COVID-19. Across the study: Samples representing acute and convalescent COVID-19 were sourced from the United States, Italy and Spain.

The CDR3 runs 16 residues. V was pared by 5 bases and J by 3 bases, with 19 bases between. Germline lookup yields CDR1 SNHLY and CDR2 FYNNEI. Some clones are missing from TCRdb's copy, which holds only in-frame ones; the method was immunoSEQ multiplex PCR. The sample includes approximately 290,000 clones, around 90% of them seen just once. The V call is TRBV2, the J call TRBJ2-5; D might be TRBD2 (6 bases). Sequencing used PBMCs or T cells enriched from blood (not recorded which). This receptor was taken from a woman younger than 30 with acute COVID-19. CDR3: CASSTKPAGREETQYF. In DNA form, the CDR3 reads TGTGCCAGCAGTACTAAACCAGCGGGTAGAGAAGAGACCCAGTACTTC.